The rows below give T cell receptor beta chains drawn from one sample of a study of T cells expressing NK-cell markers. TCRdb processed the 5' RACE reads again and assigns one entry to each CDR3 protein, with no DNA. This sample carries about 460,000 distinct CDR3 sequences, with more than 1.4% going to the ten biggest clones. Sequences were obtained from blood T cells: a sorted CD56 or NKG2C T cell subset, CD4+ or CD8+ T cells, or bulk PBMC T cells (not recorded which). The receptor source for this set is a woman aged 45-65 years in good health. Both conserved end residues are part of each CDR3. The order of the fields is V gene, J gene, CDR3 protein.

TRBV10-3	TRBJ2-3	CAISLGLAETDTQYF
TRBV19	TRBJ2-1	CASSSGGTRSGEQFF
TRBV12-3/TRBV12-4	TRBJ2-1	CASSLIQVYEQFF
TRBV11-3	TRBJ2-5	CASSLDPGTSGGSETQYF
TRBV7-2	TRBJ2-1	CASSSFGAGRHNEQFF
TRBV24-1	TRBJ2-2	CATGLAGGPDTGELFF
TRBV29-1	TRBJ2-6	CSVLVGGFSGANVLTF
TRBV24-1	TRBJ2-1	CATSGGGMTSNEQFF
TRBV3-1	TRBJ2-7	CASSQGAGSIYEQYF
TRBV29-1	TRBJ2-2	CSVDGGPNTGELFF
TRBV3-1	TRBJ1-1	CASRGGPGARNTEAFF
TRBV24-1	TRBJ2-7	CATSDPRTASYEQYF
TRBV27	TRBJ1-1	CASLDRMNTEAFF
TRBV6-5	TRBJ1-1	CASKAGIIALNTEAFF
TRBV7-8	TRBJ1-5	CASSLAGQGSNQPQHF
TRBV20-1	TRBJ2-3	CSARDPRRTTDTQYF
TRBV6-5	TRBJ2-4	CASALAGGPGAKNIQYF
TRBV10-3	TRBJ2-1	CAIKKAEINEQFF
TRBV4-1	TRBJ2-2	CASSQEWAAFRELFF
TRBV20-1	TRBJ1-5	CSASRSVGAQPQHF
TRBV11-2	TRBJ2-7	CASSLPGLGHEQYF
TRBV5-1	TRBJ1-2	CASSPVGVDYGYTF
TRBV24-1	TRBJ2-1	CATSDLGKVKFF
TRBV27	TRBJ2-2	CATRTRGTSGTGELFF
TRBV10-2	TRBJ2-7	CASSSTLAGAYEQYF
TRBV7-2	TRBJ2-3	CASSRSSFTDTQYF
TRBV4-1	TRBJ2-1	CASSTSVPYNEQFF
TRBV12-3/TRBV12-4	TRBJ2-1	CASSKLVRNEQFF
TRBV27	TRBJ2-6	CASSPTGVGANVLTF
TRBV3-1	TRBJ2-1	CASSRELAKSEQFF
TRBV6-5	TRBJ2-5	CASSPLVAGVQETQYF
TRBV29-1	TRBJ1-1	CSTGGVGLGAFF
TRBV20-1	TRBJ2-3	CSAAGTSGYTDTQYF
TRBV25-1	TRBJ2-1	CASSEYSQNEQFF
TRBV5-1	TRBJ2-1	CASRPEFNEQFF
TRBV7-2	TRBJ1-1	CASRTPQGLRGAFF
TRBV5-5	TRBJ2-7	CASSYRDHEQYF
TRBV5-1	TRBJ2-3	CASSPGTKFTDTQYF
TRBV20-1	TRBJ1-1	CSARRSEGRGTEAFF
TRBV12-3/TRBV12-4	TRBJ1-1	CASSPGPLKTEAFF
TRBV5-1	TRBJ2-1	CASSLGLAKWDEQFF
TRBV6-6	TRBJ1-5	CASSYSQKSNQPQHF
TRBV19	TRBJ2-5	CASSIAWRETQYF
TRBV6-2/TRBV6-3	TRBJ2-2	CASSYSSGVNTGELFF
TRBV20-1	TRBJ2-1	CSASLRRTLVEQFF
TRBV20-1	TRBJ2-5	CSAEGESLKTQYF
TRBV6-2/TRBV6-3	TRBJ1-1	CASSFGTVVNTEAFF
TRBV19	TRBJ2-5	CASSKWAEETQYF
TRBV12-3/TRBV12-4	TRBJ2-4	CASSPRRAKNIQYF
TRBV18	TRBJ2-4	CASSPPSGGTKNIQYF
TRBV5-1	TRBJ2-1	CASSPGRNNEQFF
TRBV5-1	TRBJ2-5	CASGREGLKTQYF
TRBV3-1	TRBJ2-3	CASSQSNGNTQYF
TRBV20-1	TRBJ2-1	CSARDFEVAGRIDEQFF
TRBV24-1	TRBJ2-1	CATSDLAGTGTRTNEQFF